This TCR beta chain was recovered during a study of T cells after yellow fever vaccination. Study-wide findings and caveats: The secondary response was weaker but peaked faster, day 5 versus 15.

This clonotype was found many times. What it binds is not known. The CDR3 is made up of 16 amino acids. V gave up 5 bases and J gave up 6 bases, with 19 bases separating them. From germline, CDR1 is SGHTA and CDR2 FQGNSA. TCRdb recomputed calls from the 5' RACE reads with MiXCR, one row per CDR3 protein. The data show about 240,000 distinct CDR3 sequences, roughly 4% seen once. This chain joins TRBV7-2 and TRBJ2-2; possible D gene TRBD2, 7 bases. The sequencing here drew on PBMCs, taken 15 days after the yellow fever booster vaccination. The receptor was isolated from a young man who received the YFV17D yellow fever vaccine. CDR3 nucleotides: TGTGCCAGCAGCACCAATCTAGGAGGGGGGGCCGGGGAGCTGTTTTTT. It specifies CASSTNLGGGAGELFF. Drawing the rest from reference TRBV7-2 and TRBJ2-2, the complete variable domain is GAGVSQSPSNKVTEKGKDVELRCDPISGHTALYWYRQSLGQGLEFLIYFQGNSAPDKSGLPSDRFSAERTGGSVSTLTIQRTQQEDSAVYLCASSTNLGGGAGELFFGEGSRLTVL.